Shown below are 5 T cell receptor beta chains from a single sample sequenced in a study of cytomegalovirus exposure and HLA in healthy donors. PCR primers comprised 60 Vbeta and 13 Jbeta primers. Some clones are missing from TCRdb's copy, which holds only in-frame ones; the method was immunoSEQ multiplex PCR. The table lists a few hundred thousand clones, about 80% of them singletons. Input material: PBMCs. Receptors were obtained from a girl aged 2-15 years in good health and CMV-seronegative.

The gene calls are TRBV6-5 and TRBJ1-1; D remains ambiguous. Germline V gene lookup returns CDR1 MNHEY and CDR2 SVGAGI. The V end was cut by 6 bases, the J end by 5 bases, with 13 bases between. The CDR3 extends over 13 amino acids. The CDR3 spells CASSQTPWTEAFF. DNA of the CDR3: TGTGCCAGCAGCCAGACTCCTTGGACTGAAGCTTTCTTT.

The genes are TRBV29-1 and TRBJ2-7; 8 bases are a match to TRBD2. CDR1 and CDR2 from the germline V gene are SQVTM and ANQGSEA. Trimming cost V 0 bases and J 2 bases; bases outside gene matches: 9. The length of the CDR3 is 16 residues. CDR3: CSVEDPRGGQTYEQYF. CDR3 nucleotides: TGCAGCGTTGAAGATCCTCGGGGGGGCCAGACCTACGAGCAGTACTTC.

This sequence joins TRBV6-5 and TRBJ1-2; possible D gene TRBD1, 6 bases. The CDR3 is 13 amino acids. Germline V gene sequence: CDR1 MNHEY, CDR2 SVGAGI. With 5 bases removed from V and 6 bases from J, the gap between germline ends came to 13 bases. The CDR3 here is CASSVQGTDGYTF. DNA for the CDR3: TGTGCCAGCAGTGTTCAGGGGACGGATGGCTACACCTTC.

The chain combines TRBV5-5 with TRBJ2-7; D not certain. Trimming took off 5 bases at V and 3 bases at J, with 21 bases between the two ends. CDR1 SGHKS and CDR2 YYEKEE come from the germline V gene (reference sequence). CDR3 length equals 16 residues. The CDR3 DNA sequence: TGTGCCAGCAGTCCCTTTAGCTTGGGTTCTATCTACGAGCAGTACTTC. Residues: CASSPFSLGSIYEQYF.

The chain recombines TRBV6-6 with TRBJ2-7; tentatively, D is TRBD1 (5 bases). Germline assignment: CDR1 MNHNY and CDR2 SVGAGI (reference sequence). Trimming cost V 5 bases and J 4 bases, with 12 bases left between them. CDR3 size: 13 residues. The DNA for the CDR3 is TGTGCCAGCAGTACCGGACACAAATACGAGCAGTACTTC. This sequence encodes CASSTGHKYEQYF.